A single sample gave rise to the 32 T cell receptor beta chains below, sequenced in a study of somatic mutations in cytotoxic T cells in rheumatoid arthritis. TCRdb keeps only in-frame clones here, not all; method: immunoSEQ multiplex PCR. The data contain 13,000 to 15,000 clones, just over 90% of them singletons. The sample was CD4+ T cells sorted from blood. The receptors shown here come from a man in his sixties or seventies with rheumatoid arthritis.

V is TRBV2 and J is TRBJ1-1; D may be TRBD1 (6 bases). Between the trimmed V and J ends, which lost 6 bases and 8 bases, there was a span of 22 bases. Germline values: CDR1 SNHLY, CDR2 FYNNEI. The CDR3 loop spans 15 amino acids. The CDR3 region has the DNA TGTGCCAGCAGCTATCAGGACAGCCAAGTAAGCGAAGCTTTCTTT. Protein: CASSYQDSQVSEAFF.

V and J are TRBV6-5 and TRBJ1-1; no clear D. Germline V gives CDR1 MNHEY, CDR2 SVGAGI. With 2 bases removed from V and 1 base from J, the gap between germline ends came to 8 bases. The CDR3 sequence is 14 residues long. The CDR3 is CASSYDNQNTEAFF. For the CDR3, the DNA is TGTGCCAGCAGTTACGACAATCAGAACACTGAAGCTTTCTTT.

The chain combines TRBV2 with TRBJ2-5; TRBD2 matches at 7 bases. The V segment lost 6 bases and the J segment 1 base; nucleotides outside the gene matches: 5. This CDR3 spans 14 amino acids. The germline CDR1 and CDR2 sequences are SNHLY and FYNNEI. The CDR3 DNA reads TGTGCCAGCAGCTTTCTAGCGGCCCAAGAGACCCAGTACTTC. This gives the protein CASSFLAAQETQYF.

The V gene is TRBV6-1, the J gene TRBJ2-5; the D gene is possibly TRBD2 (6 bases). The CDR3 runs 14 residues. Germline assignment: CDR1 MNHNS and CDR2 SASEGT. V was shortened by 1 base and J by 4 bases, with 10 bases between the two germline ends. CDR3: CASSEGGVRETQYF. In DNA, the CDR3 is TGTGCCAGCAGTGAAGGGGGGGTTCGAGAGACCCAGTACTTC.

The sample holds one count of this clone. V gene TRBV6-6 combines with J gene TRBJ1-4; 9 positions match TRBD1. CDR3 length equals 15 residues. The V gene end was trimmed by 4 bases and the J gene end by 7 bases; junction bases not matched to a gene: 7. Germline values: CDR1 MNHNY, CDR2 SVGAGI (reference sequence). As DNA, the CDR3 is TGTGCCAGCAGTTCCCTAGGGACAGGGTTTGAAAAACTGTTTTTT. Its protein product is CASSSLGTGFEKLFF.

This clone was seen only once. This sequence joins TRBV5-1 and TRBJ2-3, with 13 bases lining up with TRBD2. The germline V gene encodes CDR1 SGHRS and CDR2 YFSETQ. The CDR3 is 16 amino acids. V trimming: 4 bases; J trimming: 2 bases; junction bases outside the gene matches: 4. The CDR3 DNA reads TGCGCCAGCAGCGAGGGACTAGCGGGAAACACAGATACGCAGTATTTT. It specifies CASSEGLAGNTDTQYF.

V is TRBV10-3 and J is TRBJ2-1; TRBD1 might be the D (6 bases). The CDR3 is 12 amino acids. V was shortened by 2 bases and J by 9 bases, with 8 bases between the two germline ends. The germline gives CDR1 ENHRY, CDR2 SYGVKD. The CDR3 loop reads CAISEEQGEQFF. For the CDR3, the DNA is TGTGCCATCAGTGAGGAACAGGGTGAGCAGTTCTTC.

This clone was seen a few times. The J gene is TRBJ1-2, the V gene TRBV6-6; D is undetermined. Trimming left V 0 bases short and J 3 bases short, with 5 bases between. There are 13 residues in the CDR3. In germline, CDR1 is MNHNY, CDR2 SVGAGI (reference sequence). For the CDR3, the DNA is TGTGCCAGCAGTTACTCTCCGTACTATGGCTACACCTTC. Translation gives CASSYSPYYGYTF.

Turning to this clone: Other DNA sequences in this sample translate to the same CDR3. This rearrangement joins TRBV5-5 to TRBJ2-7, with 7 positions matching TRBD1. J gave up 0 bases and V 8 bases, and 11 bases lay outside the gene matches. Per germline, CDR1 SGHKS and CDR2 YYEKEE (reference sequence). CDR3 size: 15 residues. CDR3 DNA sequence: TGTGCCAGTAGCCGGACAGGTTGGAGCTCCTACGAGCAGTACTTC. This gives the protein CASSRTGWSSYEQYF.

V is TRBV5-1 and J is TRBJ2-7; tentative D call: TRBD1 (5 bases). Germline CDR1 SGHRS, CDR2 YFSETQ. The CDR3 runs 15 residues. Trimming pared 4 bases from V and 0 bases from J, leaving 14 bases between. In DNA form, the CDR3 reads TGCGCCAGCAGCCCTCGGGCAGGGAACTCCTACGAGCAGTACTTC. Translation: CASSPRAGNSYEQYF.

The V call is TRBV7-2, the J call TRBJ1-1; 7 bases line up with TRBD1. The CDR3 spans 14 residues. The germline V gene has CDR1 SGHTA and CDR2 FQGNSA. The V segment lost 1 base and the J segment 3 bases; nucleotides outside the gene matches: 2. CDR3 loop: CASSLGTGYTEAFF. CDR3 bases: TGTGCCAGCAGCTTAGGGACAGGTTACACTGAAGCTTTCTTT.

The rearrangement links TRBV18 to TRBJ2-7, with D possibly TRBD2 on 6 matching bases. The V gene's germline CDR1 is KGHSH and CDR2 LQKENI. The CDR3 covers 14 residues. V shed 0 bases and J shed 2 bases, with 8 bases lying between them. CDR3 DNA: TGTGCCAGCTCACCACCCGGGAGACCCTACGAGCAGTACTTC. Its protein product is CASSPPGRPYEQYF.

This clone was recorded a few times. The chain uses TRBV29-1 and TRBJ1-1; D not resolved. Germline-derived CDR1 and CDR2 are SQVTM and ANQGSEA. This CDR3 region has 11 residues. V shed 4 bases and J shed 1 base, with 4 bases lying between them. In DNA, the CDR3 is TGCAGCGTTGGACAGAACACTGAAGCTTTCTTT. Translation: CSVGQNTEAFF. Full variable domain (rest looked up from reference TRBV29-1 and TRBJ1-1): SAVISQKPSRDICQRGTSLTIQCQVDSQVTMMFWYRQQPGQSLTLIATANQGSEATYESGFVIDKFPISRPNLTFSTLTVSNMSPEDSSIYLCSVGQNTEAFFGQGTRLTVV.

CDR3 nucleotide sequence: TGTGCCAGCAGCCCAGGTGGCGCGGGGGGGCTTAGAGGGGATACGCAGTATTTT. Translated: CASSPGGAGGLRGDTQYF. The chain carries TRBV5-4 and TRBJ2-3; 9 bases match TRBD2. The CDR3 runs to 18 residues. J was trimmed by 6 bases and V by 4 bases; bases with no gene match: 18. In germline, CDR1 is SGHNT, CDR2 YYREEE (reference sequence).

The chain's CDR3 is CASSRDNSYEQYF. The CDR3, as DNA: TGTGCCAGTAGCCGGGACAATTCCTACGAGCAGTACTTC. The rearrangement uses TRBV19 and TRBJ2-7; possibly TRBD1 for D (6 bases). V was trimmed by 6 bases and J by 1 base, leaving 10 bases between them. This CDR3 contains 13 residues. The germline CDR1 and CDR2 sequences are LNHDA and SQIVND (reference sequence).

This chain joins TRBV5-4 and TRBJ1-1; D is uncertain. CDR3 length: 15 amino acids. Trimming removed 4 bases from V and 4 bases from J, with 17 bases in between. Germline V CDR1 and CDR2: SGHNT, YYREEE (reference sequence). Here the CDR3 reads CASSGSSGVGTEAFF. The DNA of the CDR3 is TGTGCCAGCAGCGGATCCAGTGGAGTGGGCACTGAAGCTTTCTTT.

The chain employs TRBV6-6 and TRBJ2-3; D possibly corresponds to TRBD1 (6 bases). The germline V gene has CDR1 MNHNY and CDR2 SVGAGI (reference sequence). V lost 6 bases and J 4 bases, leaving 17 bases between the germline ends. CDR3 size: 15 residues. This chain's CDR3 is CASRDQGRMADTQYF. In nucleotides, the CDR3 is TGTGCCAGCAGGGACCAGGGGCGGATGGCAGATACGCAGTATTTT.

J is TRBJ1-2 and V is TRBV6-6; D call uncertain. This CDR3 has 15 residues. The germline gives CDR1 MNHNY, CDR2 SVGAGI (reference sequence). V shed 6 bases and J shed 3 bases, with 17 bases lying between them. The CDR3 nucleotides read TGTGCCAGCAGATATCGACAAACATGGGACTATGGCTACACCTTC. Its translation: CASRYRQTWDYGYTF.

With respect to this clone: This sample includes further DNA sequences coding for the same CDR3. This sequence joins TRBV5-1 and TRBJ2-3; D unresolved. V was shortened by 4 bases and J by 2 bases, with 5 bases between the two germline ends. The CDR3 covers 12 residues. Germline values: CDR1 SGHRS, CDR2 YFSETQ. The DNA for the CDR3 is TGCGCCAGCAGCCCAAACACAGATACGCAGTATTTT. Translated, it gives CASSPNTDTQYF. The variable domain in full, completed from reference TRBV5-1 and TRBJ2-3, reads KAGVTQTPRYLIKTRGQQVTLSCSPISGHRSVSWYQQTPGQGLQFLFEYFSETQRNKGNFPGRFSGRQFSNSRSEMNVSTLELGDSALYLCASSPNTDTQYFGPGTRLTVL.

J is TRBJ2-7 and V is TRBV19, with D unclear. Germline CDR1 LNHDA, CDR2 SQIVND (reference sequence). This CDR3 comprises 13 residues. The V gene lost 0 bases and the J gene lost 4 bases, with 7 bases spanning the gap. Here the CDR3 reads CASSIDARYEQYF. In DNA, the CDR3 is TGTGCCAGTAGTATAGATGCGAGATACGAGCAGTACTTC.

J is TRBJ2-3 and V is TRBV6-1; 7 nucleotides match TRBD1. This CDR3 has 14 amino acids. Trimming at V came to 10 bases and at J to 0 bases, leaving 7 bases not matched to a gene. Germline values: CDR1 MNHNS, CDR2 SASEGT. For the CDR3, the DNA is TGTGCCACAAAGGACAGGATTAGCACAGATACGCAGTATTTT. This translates into CATKDRISTDTQYF.

The rearrangement uses TRBV2 and TRBJ1-5, with D possibly being TRBD1 (6 bases). The CDR3 consists of 15 residues. Trimming took off 0 bases at V and 3 bases at J, with 9 bases between the two ends. The germline CDR1 and CDR2 sequences are SNHLY and FYNNEI. The DNA for the CDR3 is TGTGCCAGCAGTGAAGCGACAGGCGACAATCAGCCCCAGCATTTT. Amino acids: CASSEATGDNQPQHF. The full variable domain, with the rest looked up from reference TRBV2 and TRBJ1-5, is EPEVTQTPSHQVTQMGQEVILRCVPISNHLYFYWYRQILGQKVEFLVSFYNNEISEKSEIFDDQFSVERPDGSNFTLKIRSTKLEDSAMYFCASSEATGDNQPQHFGDGTRLSIL.

V and J are TRBV27 and TRBJ2-7; D is ambiguous. This CDR3 is built from 13 residues. Germline CDR1 reads MNHEY; CDR2 reads SMNVEV (reference sequence). Trimming left V 6 bases short and J 4 bases short, with 13 bases between. The CDR3, as DNA: TGTGCCAGCAGCCTCCTCCTAGGATACGAGCAGTACTTC. It specifies CASSLLLGYEQYF.

The V call is TRBV11-1, the J call TRBJ2-4; 11 bases are shared with TRBD2. CDR1 SGHAT and CDR2 FQDESV come from the germline V gene (reference sequence). J lost 8 bases, V lost 0 bases, and 3 bases had no gene match. CDR3 length: 15 residues. The DNA of the CDR3 is TGTGCCAGCAGCTTAGCTAGCGGGAGGGCTTACATTCAGTACTTC. Amino acids: CASSLASGRAYIQYF. The complete variable domain, with remaining parts taken from reference TRBV11-1 and TRBJ2-4, reads EAEVAQSPRYKITEKSQAVAFWCDPISGHATLYWYRQILGQGPELLVQFQDESVVDDSQLPKDRFSAERLKGVDSTLKIQPAELGDSAMYLCASSLASGRAYIQYFGAGTRLSVL.

The table lists this clone with a count of one. The chain combines TRBV28 with TRBJ2-4; unclear D gene. The CDR3 length is 17 residues. Germline V CDR1 and CDR2: MDHEN, SYDVKM. Trimming pared 5 bases from V and 0 bases from J, leaving 17 bases between. The CDR3 region has the DNA TGTGCCAGCAGTCCACCCTCTTACGTTAGAGCCAAAAACATTCAGTACTTC. Its protein product is CASSPPSYVRAKNIQYF. The full variable domain, with the rest looked up from reference TRBV28 and TRBJ2-4, is DVKVTQSSRYLVKRTGEKVFLECVQDMDHENMFWYRQDPGLGLRLIYFSYDVKMKEKGDIPEGYSVSREKKERFSLILESASTNQTSMYLCASSPPSYVRAKNIQYFGAGTRLSVL.

The chain employs TRBV27 and TRBJ1-2, with TRBD1 matching 11 bases. Germline CDR1 and CDR2: MNHEY and SMNVEV (reference sequence). This CDR3 is 13 amino acids long. Trimming cost V 6 bases and J 7 bases; bases outside gene matches: 4. CDR3 in DNA: TGTGCCAGCAGCGGACAGGGGGCTGGTGGCTACACCTTC. It is translated as CASSGQGAGGYTF.

This clone was counted only a few times. The chain has TRBV5-1 and TRBJ1-1; 7 nucleotides agree with TRBD1. Per the germline V gene, CDR1 is SGHRS and CDR2 is YFSETQ. V shed 4 bases, J shed 3 bases, and the junction held 9 bases outside the gene matches. CDR3 length equals 15 residues. CDR3 nucleotides: TGCGCCAGCAGCCCGAGCGCCAGGGGGGACACTGAAGCTTTCTTT. This encodes CASSPSARGDTEAFF.

This clone came up a few times. The chain carries TRBV11-3 and TRBJ2-1; D possibly corresponds to TRBD2 (5 bases). CDR3 size: 18 residues. Germline V gene data show CDR1 as SGHNT and CDR2 as YENEEA. Deletions cut 0 bases from V and 4 bases from J, with 19 bases between. This CDR3 reads CASSLDHGGSRRYNEQFF. For the CDR3, the DNA is TGTGCCAGCAGCTTAGATCACGGCGGGTCGAGGCGGTACAATGAGCAGTTCTTC.

CDR3 sequence (DNA): TGTGCCAGCAGCTTCCAGACAGGGCTCTATGGCTACACCTTC. It translates to CASSFQTGLYGYTF. The chain carries TRBV5-4 and TRBJ1-2; 7 bases are a match to TRBD1. The germline V gene has CDR1 SGHNT and CDR2 YYREEE (reference sequence). This CDR3 region has 14 residues. The V segment lost 2 bases and the J segment 4 bases; nucleotides outside the gene matches: 5. The variable domain in full, with the rest retrieved from reference TRBV5-4 and TRBJ1-2, is ETGVTQSPTHLIKTRGQQVTLRCSSQSGHNTVSWYQQALGQGPQFIFQYYREEENGRGNFPPRFSGLQFPNYSSELNVNALELDDSALYLCASSFQTGLYGYTFGSGTRLTVV.

V is TRBV30 and J is TRBJ1-2; D gene unclear. The V and J ends lost 0 bases and 5 bases respectively, with 16 bases between them. Germline CDR1 and CDR2: GTSNPN and SVGIG (reference sequence). CDR3 length equals 15 residues. CDR3: CAWSVRRTGGYGYTF. The CDR3 DNA reads TGTGCCTGGAGTGTACGAAGGACCGGCGGGTATGGCTACACCTTC.

The table lists this clone with a few counts. CDR3 sequence: CAISEVRVQTQYF. The CDR3 bases are TGTGCCATCAGTGAGGTTCGGGTACAGACCCAGTACTTC. V is TRBV10-3 and J is TRBJ2-5; D gene unclear. V was clipped by 2 bases and J by 6 bases, with 10 bases between them. The CDR3 has 13 amino acids. The germline V gene has CDR1 ENHRY and CDR2 SYGVKD.

The CDR3 protein is CASSVDTYSGNTIYF. CDR3 nucleotide sequence: TGTGCCAGCAGCGTAGACACGTACTCTGGAAACACCATATATTTT. The chain joins TRBV9 to TRBJ1-3; no clear D. Germline CDR1 and CDR2: SGDLS and YYNGEE. Trimming removed 0 bases from V and 0 bases from J, with 7 bases in between. This CDR3 comprises 15 residues.